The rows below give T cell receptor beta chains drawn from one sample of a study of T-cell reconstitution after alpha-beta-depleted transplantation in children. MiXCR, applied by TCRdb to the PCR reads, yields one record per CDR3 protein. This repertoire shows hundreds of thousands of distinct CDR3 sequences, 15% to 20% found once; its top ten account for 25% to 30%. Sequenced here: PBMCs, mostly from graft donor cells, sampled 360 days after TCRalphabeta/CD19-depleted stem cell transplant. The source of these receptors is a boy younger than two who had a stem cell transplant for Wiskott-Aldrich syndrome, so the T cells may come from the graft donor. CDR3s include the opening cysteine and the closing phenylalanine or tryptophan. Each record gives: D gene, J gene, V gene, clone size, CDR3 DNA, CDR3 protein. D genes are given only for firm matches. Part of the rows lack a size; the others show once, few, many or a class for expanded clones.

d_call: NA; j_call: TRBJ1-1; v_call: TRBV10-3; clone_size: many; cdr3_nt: TGTGCCATCAGGGCCCGGGAGGATGAAGCTTTCTTT; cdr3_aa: CAIRAREDEAFF
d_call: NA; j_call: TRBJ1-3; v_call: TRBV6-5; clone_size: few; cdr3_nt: TGTGCCAGCAGCAGGGGCTCTGGAAACACCATATATTTT; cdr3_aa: CASSRGSGNTIYF
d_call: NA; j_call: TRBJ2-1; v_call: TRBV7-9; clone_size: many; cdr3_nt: TGTGCCAGCAGTCCAGGCACGGGCTTAGCTTATGAGCAGTTCTTC; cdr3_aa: CASSPGTGLAYEQFF
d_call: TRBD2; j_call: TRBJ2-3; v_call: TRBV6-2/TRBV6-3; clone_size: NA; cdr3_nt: TGTGCCAGCAGTTACACCCGGGACAGGGAGGGGACTAGCGGGACAGATACGCAGTATTTT; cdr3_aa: CASSYTRDREGTSGTDTQYF
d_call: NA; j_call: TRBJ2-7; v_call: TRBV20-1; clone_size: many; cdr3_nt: TGCAGTGCTAGGGTAGACAGCTACGAGCAGTACTTC; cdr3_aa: CSARVDSYEQYF
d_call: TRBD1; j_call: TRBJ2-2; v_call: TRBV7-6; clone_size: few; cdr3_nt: TGTGCCAGCAGCTTAAACAGGGGGCGGAACACCGGGGAGCTGTTTTTT; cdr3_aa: CASSLNRGRNTGELFF
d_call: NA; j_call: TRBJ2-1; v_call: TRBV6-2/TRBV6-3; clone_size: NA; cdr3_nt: TGTGCCAGCAGACGGACTCTAACCAATGAGCAGTTCTTC; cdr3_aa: CASRRTLTNEQFF
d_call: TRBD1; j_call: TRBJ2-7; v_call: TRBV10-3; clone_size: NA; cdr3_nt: TGTGCCATCAGGGGTCCCGGGACAGGGTACGAGCAGTACTTC; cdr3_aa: CAIRGPGTGYEQYF
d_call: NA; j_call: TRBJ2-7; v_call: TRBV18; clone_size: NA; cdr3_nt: TGTGCCAGCTCACCACGCGGCGGGGCAGGGCAGTACTTC; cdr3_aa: CASSPRGGAGQYF
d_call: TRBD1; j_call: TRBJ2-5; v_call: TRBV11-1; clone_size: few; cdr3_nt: TGTGCCAGCAGCTTAAGGTTTCTGGAAGAGGGACAGCAAGAGACCCAGTACTTC; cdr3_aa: CASSLRFLEEGQQETQYF